This section outlines one T cell receptor (beta chain) sequence together with its context. This sample stems from a study of glioma-infiltrating T cells after dendritic cell vaccination. Whole-study context: Three intradermal dendritic cell vaccine injections were given every two weeks.

Amplification used 60 V beta primers and 13 J beta primers. Produced via immunoSEQ multiplex PCR; TCRdb's table is partial and in-frame only. This sample carries 85,000 to 100,000 clones, 81% of them seen once, and the ten largest clones take approximately 2.1%. The CDR3 sequence is 15 residues long. Trimming at V came to 3 bases and at J to 6 bases, leaving 6 bases not matched to a gene. CDR1 is SGHTA and CDR2 is FQGTGA in the germline V gene. Time point here: after dendritic cell vaccination, including at tumor progression/relapse. Selection required adequate fresh-frozen tumor tissue plus more than two years' survival data. Before vaccination, two weeks after the third vaccination, and at progression, PBMC were collected.

The receptor was derived from a human donor with glioblastoma. The chain combines TRBV7-3 with TRBJ2-2, with 8 bases fitting TRBD2. Sequenced material: blood, taken after dendritic cell vaccination. In nucleotides, the CDR3 is TGTGCCAGCAGCTTGGGACTAGGAGGTGCCGGGGAGCTGTTTTTT. Amino acid sequence: CASSLGLGGAGELFF.